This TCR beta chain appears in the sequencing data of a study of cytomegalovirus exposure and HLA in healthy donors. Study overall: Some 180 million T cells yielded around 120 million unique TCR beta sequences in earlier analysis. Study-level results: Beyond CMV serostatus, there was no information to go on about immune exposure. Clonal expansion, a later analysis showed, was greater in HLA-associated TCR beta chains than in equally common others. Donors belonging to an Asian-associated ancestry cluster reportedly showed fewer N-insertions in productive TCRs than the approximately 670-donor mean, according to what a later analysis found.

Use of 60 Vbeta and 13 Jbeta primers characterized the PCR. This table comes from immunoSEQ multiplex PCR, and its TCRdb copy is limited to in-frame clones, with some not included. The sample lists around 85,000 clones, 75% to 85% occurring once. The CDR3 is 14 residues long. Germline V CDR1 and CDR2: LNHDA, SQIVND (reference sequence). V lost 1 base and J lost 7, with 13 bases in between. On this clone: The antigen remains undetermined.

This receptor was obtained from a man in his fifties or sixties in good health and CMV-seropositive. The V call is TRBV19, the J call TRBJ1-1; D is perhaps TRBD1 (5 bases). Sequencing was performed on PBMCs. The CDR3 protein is CASSIGGGTDEAFF. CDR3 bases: TGTGCCAGTAGTATAGGGGGGGGAACCGATGAAGCTTTCTTT.